This is a list of T cell receptor beta chains from one sample in a study of cytomegalovirus exposure and HLA in healthy donors. Sequencing was performed with immunoSEQ multiplex PCR; in TCRdb, only in-frame clones are kept and a portion is missing. The table lists 120,000 to 150,000 clones, approximately 83% of them singletons, with about 2.3% in the top ten. The sequenced sample was PBMCs. These receptors all stem from a male donor in good health and CMV-seronegative. CDR3s include the opening cysteine and the closing phenylalanine or tryptophan. A D gene is named only where the DNA matches it firmly. The size field is filled for only some rows; it gives once, few, many or a size class.

clone_size,j_call,v_call,d_call,cdr3_aa,cdr3_nt
once,TRBJ2-3,TRBV7-2,TRBD1,CATKRGQGVSDTQYF,TGTGCCACCAAGCGCGGACAGGGGGTGTCAGATACGCAGTATTTT
-,TRBJ1-4,TRBV27,TRBD1,CASSASTGDRENEKLFF,TGTGCCAGCAGTGCCTCGACAGGGGACCGGGAAAATGAAAAACTGTTTTTT
few,TRBJ1-6,TRBV7-2,TRBD1,CASSSSTGVDSPLHF,TGTGCCAGCAGCTCGTCGACAGGGGTTGATTCACCCCTCCACTTT
-,TRBJ2-2,TRBV6-4,-,CASSDASGSGELFF,TGTGCCAGCAGTGACGCCAGCGGGTCCGGGGAGCTGTTTTTT
-,TRBJ2-7,TRBV11-1,-,CASSLAEGYRYF,TGTGCCAGCAGCTTAGCGGAGGGATACCGGTACTTC
-,TRBJ2-3,TRBV11-2,TRBD2,CASLESGRLDTQYF,TGTGCCAGCCTAGAGAGCGGGAGGTTAGATACGCAGTATTTT
-,TRBJ2-7,TRBV27,-,CASSRGKVDSYEQYF,TGTGCCAGCAGTCGGGGGAAGGTGGACTCCTACGAGCAGTACTTC
-,TRBJ2-7,TRBV27,TRBD1,CASSWVRGQEQYF,TGTGCCAGCAGCTGGGTCAGGGGGCAAGAGCAGTACTTC
-,TRBJ2-1,TRBV28,TRBD2,CASSRLAGVGEQFF,TGTGCCAGCAGCCGACTAGCGGGAGTAGGTGAGCAGTTCTTC
-,TRBJ2-1,TRBV6-5,TRBD2,CASSYISGSFEQFF,TGTGCCAGCAGTTACATTAGCGGGAGTTTTGAGCAGTTCTTC
-,TRBJ1-1,TRBV6-6,TRBD1,CASSRGQRNTEAFF,TGTGCCAGCAGCCGGGGACAGCGGAACACTGAAGCTTTCTTT
few,TRBJ1-2,TRBV6-4,-,CASSEEGFDYGYTF,TGTGCCAGCAGTGAGGAGGGGTTCGACTATGGCTACACCTTC
-,TRBJ1-5,TRBV7-2,-,CASSFQGKPQHF,TGTGCCAGCAGCTTTCAGGGGAAGCCCCAGCATTTT
-,TRBJ2-7,TRBV28,-,CASFWSVGSSYEQYF,TGTGCCAGCTTCTGGTCGGTCGGGTCGTCCTACGAGCAGTACTTC
-,TRBJ2-5,TRBV27,-,CASSFSDQETQYF,TGTGCCAGCAGTTTTAGTGACCAAGAGACCCAGTACTTC
few,TRBJ1-5,TRBV9,TRBD1,CASSVGQGPQPQHF,TGTGCCAGCAGCGTAGGACAGGGACCTCAGCCCCAGCATTTT
-,TRBJ2-5,TRBV18,TRBD1,CASSLRTGVRETQYF,TGTGCCAGCTCACTTCGGACAGGGGTGAGAGAGACCCAGTACTTC
-,TRBJ1-1,TRBV5-4,-,CASRFRGGNTEAFF,TGTGCCAGCAGATTCAGGGGCGGGAACACTGAAGCTTTCTTT
-,TRBJ1-6,TRBV5-8,-,CASSFNNSPLHF,TGTGCCAGCAGCTTCAATAATTCACCCCTCCACTTT
-,TRBJ2-3,TRBV4-3,-,CASSQGEGRGADTQYF,TGCGCCAGCAGCCAAGGGGAGGGGAGGGGGGCAGATACGCAGTATTTT
few,TRBJ2-3,TRBV7-8,-,CASSLVGATDTQYF,TGTGCCAGCAGCTTAGTGGGAGCGACAGATACGCAGTATTTT
-,TRBJ2-1,TRBV12-5,-,CASGLFERNNEQFF,TGTGCTAGTGGTTTGTTCGAGCGGAACAATGAGCAGTTCTTC
-,TRBJ2-1,TRBV13,TRBD2,CASSFLAGDEQFF,TGTGCCAGCAGCTTCCTAGCGGGAGATGAGCAGTTCTTC
-,TRBJ2-4,TRBV5-1,-,CASSEGRGNIQYF,TGCGCCAGCAGCGAGGGCCGGGGGAACATTCAGTACTTC
-,TRBJ2-2,TRBV11-3,TRBD2,CASSLAGTSGRPGELFF,TGTGCCAGCAGCTTAGCCGGGACTAGCGGGAGGCCCGGGGAGCTGTTTTTT
-,TRBJ2-5,TRBV6-1,TRBD1,CASSEAPGGKNAQYF,TGTGCCAGCAGTGAAGCGCCAGGGGGTAAGAATGCCCAGTACTTC
-,TRBJ2-7,TRBV6-1,-,CAIRRASSYEQYF,TGTGCCATCCGTCGGGCTAGCAGCTACGAGCAGTACTTC